This T cell receptor (beta chain) was obtained from a study of T-cell reconstitution after alpha-beta-depleted transplantation in children. Study observations and caveats: Several hundred expanded graft clones reportedly gave rise to the alpha-beta T cells present about two months after transplant. Where some patients showed high TCRbeta diversity at day 60, it came from recipient T cells and thymic progenitors that had survived. Hyperexpanded clones declined; after one year, newly produced T cells mostly supplied diversity.

Construction of the TCRbeta library involved unique molecular identifiers. In TCRdb, the PCR reads were re-called with MiXCR into one record per CDR3 protein. The table records 140,000 or so distinct CDR3 sequences, around 8.5% of them present only once. This clonotype was seen ten or more times. Antigen unknown. The CDR3 is made up of 11 amino acids. CDR1 and CDR2 from the germline V gene are DFQATT and SNEGSKA (reference sequence). Trimming shortened V by 1 base and J by 11 bases, and 9 bases separated the two germline ends. This sequence joins TRBV20-1 and TRBJ1-5, with D tentatively TRBD1 (5 bases). The TCR sequence derives from a female patient aged 2-9 years who had a stem cell transplant for congenital amegakaryocytic thrombocytopenia, so the T cells may come from the graft donor. Material: PBMCs, mostly from graft donor cells, obtained 180 days after TCRalphabeta/CD19-depleted stem cell transplant. Here the CDR3 DNA reads TGCAGTGCTAGAGGGGGCGGGGCCCAGCATTTT. This codes for CSARGGGAQHF.